The clone carrying this T cell receptor beta chain appeared once. What it binds is unknown. The sample is drawn from a study of PD-1 blockade in classical Hodgkin lymphoma. Study-wide background: Patients were given intravenous nivolumab, 3 mg/kg, every 2 weeks.

Every patient relapsed after autologous stem cell transplantation, and brentuximab vedotin exposure varied. Assay: immunoSEQ multiplex PCR; the TCRdb copy retains only in-frame clones and omits some. Of approximately 13,000 clones listed, around three quarters were seen once; the top ten hold approximately 22%. Study-level findings and limits: Newly diagnosed patients reportedly had lower baseline TCR diversity than healthy donors. In CD4+ cells, TCR diversity went up significantly by C4D1, but in CD8+ cells it did not. Patients who began taking nivolumab under 1 year after ASCT were left out.

Germline V CDR1 and CDR2: SGHRS, YFSETQ. This CDR3 is built from 15 residues. The junction had 8 bases not matched to a gene; V was cut back by 5 bases and J by 2 bases. The clonotype comes from a human donor with classical Hodgkin lymphoma. The rearrangement uses TRBV5-1 and TRBJ2-5; 8 bases match TRBD2. The material sequenced was peripheral blood mononuclear cells (PBMCs), taken at baseline. The CDR3 nucleotides read TGCGCCAGCAGTCAACAGCGGGGGCCTCAAGAGACCCAGTACTTC. Its translation: CASSQQRGPQETQYF. Full variable domain (outside the CDR3, taken from reference TRBV5-1 and TRBJ2-5): KAGVTQTPRYLIKTRGQQVTLSCSPISGHRSVSWYQQTPGQGLQFLFEYFSETQRNKGNFPGRFSGRQFSNSRSEMNVSTLELGDSALYLCASSQQRGPQETQYFGPGTRLLVL.